A single sample gave rise to the 24 T cell receptor beta chains below, sequenced in a study of CD8+CD57+ T cells in acquired aplastic anemia. It was genomic DNA that served as the template for profiling TCR beta VDJ and CDR3. TCRdb passed the reads through MiXCR, listing each CDR3 protein once. The sample includes 200,000 to 250,000 distinct CDR3 sequences, 30% to 40% of them seen just once. The sample was sorted CD4+, CD8+, or CD8+CD57+ T cells (not recorded which) from PBMCs. The receptor source for this set is a human donor in good health, serving as a control.

This clonotype came up many times. The chain couples TRBV29-1 to TRBJ1-2; 9 nucleotides align to TRBD1. From germline, CDR1 is SQVTM and CDR2 ANQGSEA. The CDR3 length is 13 residues. The junction had 8 bases not matched to a gene; V was cut back by 7 bases and J by 5 bases. CDR3 amino acids: CSGKDRGKYGYTF. The CDR3 DNA reads as TGCAGCGGAAAGGACAGGGGAAAGTATGGCTACACCTTC.

This clonotype was detected ten times or more. V gene TRBV7-2 combines with J gene TRBJ1-1; a possible D gene is TRBD1 (6 bases). Germline V lookup: CDR1 SGHTA, CDR2 FQGNSA. This CDR3 comprises 13 residues. V was shortened by 4 bases and J by 1 base, with 7 bases between the two germline ends. CDR3 loop: CASSWTENTEAFF. CDR3 nucleotides: TGTGCCAGCAGCTGGACAGAGAACACTGAAGCTTTCTTT.

The chain joins TRBV11-2 to TRBJ1-3, with 11 positions matching TRBD1. The ends lost 5 bases at V and 4 bases at J; junction bases unmatched: 7. This CDR3 is 16 amino acids long. CDR1 and CDR2 (germline): SGHAT, FQNNGV. DNA for the CDR3: TGTGCCAGCAGCCCAGGACAGGGGGCCAGAGGAAACACCATATATTTT. This sequence encodes CASSPGQGARGNTIYF.

Regarding this clonotype: Since no conserved phenylalanine or tryptophan closes the CDR3, a read error is the likely cause. The chain employs TRBV24-1 and TRBJ1-1; D is possibly TRBD1 (5 bases). CDR1 and CDR2 from the germline V gene are KGHDR and SFDVKD. The CDR3 runs 15 residues. The CDR3 protein is CVTSDGTLSATEAFL. The CDR3, as DNA: TGTGTCACCAGTGATGGGACGTTGTCGGCCACTGAAGCTTTCCTT.

The V call is TRBV19, the J call TRBJ2-3; D is undetermined. The V gene's germline CDR1 is LNHDA and CDR2 SQIVND (reference sequence). V gave up 5 bases and J gave up 0 bases, with 21 bases separating them. This CDR3 has 18 amino acids. CDR3 coding DNA: TGTGCCAGTAGTCAACGCCTGGGGTACAAGATTAGCACAGATACGCAGTATTTT. The encoded protein is CASSQRLGYKISTDTQYF.

V is TRBV30 and J is TRBJ1-2, with D perhaps TRBD1 (6 bases). Germline loops: CDR1 GTSNPN, CDR2 SVGIG (reference sequence). CDR3 length: 13 residues. Trimming stripped 5 bases from V and 4 bases from J, with 14 bases between. The CDR3 here is CAWDDRRSYGYTF. The CDR3 coding sequence is TGTGCCTGGGACGACAGGAGATCCTATGGCTACACCTTC.

This clonotype was seen at least ten times. The chain carries TRBV10-3 and TRBJ1-1; D is uncertain. The V gene's germline CDR1 is ENHRY and CDR2 SYGVKD. Trimming removed 4 bases at V and 1 base at J, with 7 bases between. The CDR3 totals 13 residues. The CDR3 sequence is CAISGSENTEAFF. The CDR3 nucleotides read TGTGCCATCAGTGGATCTGAGAACACTGAAGCTTTCTTT.

This clonotype was observed many times. This chain links TRBV20-1 with TRBJ1-6; D remains ambiguous. Trimming removed 0 bases at V and 7 bases at J, with 22 bases between. This CDR3 is 18 amino acids long. Germline-derived CDR1 and CDR2 are DFQATT and SNEGSKA (reference sequence). CDR3 sequence (DNA): TGCAGTGCTAGAGATCTCCTGTTTGGGGTCGGGCCCAATTCACCCCTCCACTTT. As protein: CSARDLLFGVGPNSPLHF.

V is TRBV4-1 and J is TRBJ2-3; D unclear. V lost 0 bases and J lost 3, with 4 bases in between. The CDR3 runs to 13 residues. In germline, CDR1 is MGHRA, CDR2 YSYEKL. CDR3 bases: TGCGCCAGCAGCCAAGAGATGACAGATACGCAGTATTTT. It is translated as CASSQEMTDTQYF.

The V and J genes are TRBV10-3 and TRBJ2-5, with TRBD1 identical over 8 bases. Germline CDR1 ENHRY, CDR2 SYGVKD. This CDR3 has 17 residues. After removal of 0 bases from V and 0 bases from J, the junction contained 6 bases not matched to a gene. CDR3 in DNA: TGTGCCATCAGTGAGTCGTTGGCGACAGGGGACCAAGAGACCCAGTACTTC. Translating gives CAISESLATGDQETQYF.

This clonotype was seen a few times. V usage is TRBV6-1 and J usage is TRBJ2-3; D may be TRBD2 (6 bases). The germline CDR1 and CDR2 sequences are MNHNS and SASEGT. CDR3 length: 13 amino acids. Trimming left V 6 bases short and J 2 bases short, with 9 bases between. CDR3 region: CASRRGITDTQYF. The DNA of the CDR3 is TGTGCCAGCAGGCGCGGGATCACAGATACGCAGTATTTT.

This clonotype was detected ten times or more. The chain has TRBV2 and TRBJ1-2; D remains unclear. Germline assignment: CDR1 SNHLY and CDR2 FYNNEI. Trimming stripped 2 bases from V and 0 bases from J, with 10 bases between. CDR3 length: 15 residues. CDR3 protein: CASSERAYPNYGYTF. The DNA for the CDR3 is TGTGCCAGCAGTGAACGAGCTTACCCTAACTATGGCTACACCTTC.

The genes are TRBV6-5 and TRBJ1-1; the match to TRBD1 covers 8 bases. The germline CDR1 and CDR2 sequences are MNHEY and SVGAGI. The CDR3 covers 14 residues. After removal of 5 bases from V and 0 bases from J, the junction contained 2 bases not matched to a gene. As DNA, the CDR3 is TGTGCCAGCAGTCGACAGGGGATGAACACTGAAGCTTTCTTT. Amino acid sequence: CASSRQGMNTEAFF.

The chain links TRBV19 to TRBJ2-5; D is uncertain. The CDR3 covers 14 residues. Germline V lookup: CDR1 LNHDA, CDR2 SQIVND (reference sequence). Trimming removed 11 bases at V and 5 bases at J, with 21 bases between. The CDR3 sequence: CAWSDGGSGETQYF. In DNA form, the CDR3 reads TGTGCCTGGAGTGATGGTGGGTCCGGGGAGACCCAGTACTTC.

A single count supports this clonotype. The junction departs from germline at one end; a sequencing error may be responsible. This chain links TRBV7-8 with TRBJ2-1; the D gene is possibly TRBD2 (5 bases). Looked up from germline, CDR1 is SGHVS and CDR2 is FQNEAQ. This CDR3 is 15 amino acids long. Written as DNA, the CDR3 is TGTGTCAGCAGCTTAATTGGAGGCTTTTCCTACGAGCAGTTCTTC. Residues: CVSSLIGGFSYEQFF.

This clonotype was seen a handful of times. The chain joins TRBV27 to TRBJ2-5; D perhaps matches TRBD1 (5 bases). The CDR3 loop spans 13 amino acids. From germline, CDR1 is MNHEY and CDR2 SMNVEV (reference sequence). V lost 8 bases and J lost 2, with 12 bases in between. CDR3 residues: CASPRALQETQYF. The CDR3 DNA follows: TGTGCCAGCCCCAGGGCTCTACAAGAGACCCAGTACTTC.

This clonotype was detected a few times. J is TRBJ2-7 and V is TRBV19, with TRBD1 matching over 7 bases. The CDR3 totals 15 residues. Germline loops: CDR1 LNHDA, CDR2 SQIVND (reference sequence). The trim removed 10 bases at V and 0 bases at J, leaving 12 bases unmatched. The CDR3: CATRPWDSTSYEQYF. The CDR3 nucleotides are TGTGCCACCAGACCTTGGGACAGCACCTCCTACGAGCAGTACTTC.

This clonotype has ten or more counts. The gene calls are TRBV19 and TRBJ1-2, with D tentatively TRBD1 (5 bases). The CDR3 is 15 residues long. Germline loops: CDR1 LNHDA, CDR2 SQIVND (reference sequence). Between the trimmed V and J ends, which lost 6 bases and 5 bases, there was a span of 19 bases. The DNA for the CDR3 is TGTGCCAGTAGGCCTCAGGGCATTACGGCGTATGGCTACACCTTC. Its protein is CASRPQGITAYGYTF.

This clonotype was detected ten times or more. V gene TRBV9 combines with J gene TRBJ1-3; D might be TRBD1 (6 bases). The CDR3 runs to 14 residues. Germline CDR1 SGDLS, CDR2 YYNGEE. The germline V and J ends were trimmed by 3 bases and 2 bases, with 9 bases remaining between them. The CDR3 sequence is CASSGTVAGNTIYF. In DNA, the CDR3 is TGTGCCAGCAGCGGGACAGTTGCTGGAAACACCATATATTTT.

This clonotype came up many times. The chain has TRBV19 and TRBJ2-3, with 7 bases matching TRBD2. V was clipped by 5 bases and J by 2 bases; unmatched bases: 13. From germline, CDR1 is LNHDA and CDR2 SQIVND (reference sequence). The CDR3 totals 17 residues. The CDR3, as DNA: TGTGCCAGTAGTCAGCGGCCGGCGACTAGCCTCACAGATACGCAGTATTTT. It is translated as CASSQRPATSLTDTQYF.

Comments on this clonotype: One end of the junction is discordant with germline, which a read error may explain. The chain uses TRBV12-3 or TRBV12-4 and TRBJ2-2; a possible D gene is TRBD2 (7 bases). The CDR3 sequence is 17 residues long. CDR3 bases: TGTGCCAGCAGCCTTAGGACTCCACTTCTAGGGAGGGGGGAGCTGGTTTTT. Translation gives CASSLRTPLLGRGELVF.

This clonotype was counted ten times or more. The chain couples TRBV10-2 to TRBJ2-7, with 9 nucleotides matching TRBD1. Losses at the gene ends were 5 bases for V and 5 bases for J; bases not matched to a gene: 10. In germline, CDR1 is WSHSY, CDR2 SAAADI. There are 15 residues in the CDR3. The CDR3 reads CASSPPGTGSHEQYF. The CDR3 DNA is TGCGCCAGCAGTCCCCCCGGGACAGGGTCCCACGAGCAGTACTTC.

This clonotype was found many times. The CDR3 nucleotides are TGCAGTGCTAGTTCTACATTAGGTGGGGCGAATGGCTACACCTTC. Amino acid sequence: CSASSTLGGANGYTF. The rearrangement links TRBV20-1 to TRBJ1-2, with D maybe TRBD1 (5 bases). Germline CDR1 DFQATT, CDR2 SNEGSKA (reference sequence). The CDR3 loop spans 15 amino acids. Trimming cost V 3 bases and J 6 bases, with 20 bases left between them.

The chain combines TRBV18 with TRBJ2-5, with TRBD2 matching 7 bases. Losses at the gene ends were 0 bases for V and 3 bases for J; bases not matched to a gene: 13. CDR1 KGHSH and CDR2 LQKENI come from the germline V gene. The CDR3 runs to 18 residues. The CDR3 region has the DNA TGTGCCAGCTCACCACCGGGAGGGCGCTCCTTTTCCGAAGAGACCCAGTACTTC. Translating it yields CASSPPGGRSFSEETQYF.